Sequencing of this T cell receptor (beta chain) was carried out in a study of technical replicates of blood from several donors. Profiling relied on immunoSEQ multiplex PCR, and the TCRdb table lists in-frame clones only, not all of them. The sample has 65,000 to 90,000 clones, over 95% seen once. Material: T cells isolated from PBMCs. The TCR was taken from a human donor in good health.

CDR3 coding DNA: TGTGCCAGCAGTGTGTTTGCGGGAGATCCGGAGACCCAGTACTTC. Translated: CASSVFAGDPETQYF. The chain employs TRBV6-1 and TRBJ2-5, with 7 bases fitting TRBD2. The CDR3 is 15 amino acids. Germline trimming cut 4 bases from V and 5 bases from J; bases unmatched to any gene: 10. The germline gives CDR1 MNHNS, CDR2 SASEGT.